This TCR beta chain was sequenced in a study of blood T cell repertoires in COVID-19. Patients at the Seattle site were enrolled during active infection and followed longitudinally. The junction had 10 bases not matched to a gene; V was cut back by 1 base and J by 7 bases. The CDR3 is 15 amino acids. The germline V gene has CDR1 SGHRS and CDR2 YFSETQ. Profiled with immunoSEQ multiplex PCR; TCRdb holds only in-frame clones, not every one. The table records roughly 150,000 clones, approximately 93% of them present only once. The sample taken for sequencing was peripheral blood. This chain uses TRBV5-1 with TRBJ1-2; 7 bases map to TRBD1. This receptor was identified in a woman aged 55-75 years with COVID-19, enrolled during active disease. The CDR3 DNA follows: TGCGCCAGCAGCTTGTTGGGACAGATAGCGAGTGGCTACACCTTC. As protein: CASSLLGQIASGYTF.